This TCR beta chain was captured by sequencing in a study of identical twins. Points from the study as a whole: Interpretation of the results relied on cross-sectional statistical analysis and not on following the same donors.

This clonotype was observed a single time. What it binds is unknown. V dropped 6 bases and J dropped 4; count of bases not matched to a gene: 13. The CDR3 is 16 amino acids. Germline V CDR1 and CDR2: ENHRY, SYGVKD. TCRdb reprocessed the 5' RACE reads with MiXCR, giving one entry per CDR3 protein. The sample carries fewer than 500,000 distinct CDR3 sequences, approximately 24% recorded once. The sample also formed part of further work on T cells expressing NK-cell markers. That study adds: One of eight sequenced donors was HCMV-seronegative; the other seven were seropositive.

The sample taken for sequencing was CD4+ T cells sorted from blood. The chain uses TRBV10-3 and TRBJ2-7; 9 bases map to TRBD1. This TCR was recovered from a woman between 18 and 29 years old in good health. The CDR3 protein is CAIRLPRGQGSYEQYF. DNA of the CDR3: TGTGCCATCAGGCTACCGAGGGGACAGGGATCTTACGAGCAGTACTTC.